A single sample gave rise to the 2 T cell receptor beta chains below, sequenced in a study of blood T cell repertoires in COVID-19 (TCRdb year 2020). The library relied on the immunoSEQ multiplex PCR assay. TCRdb took this table from immuneACCESS and kept in-frame rearrangements with V and J called. Such tables lack part of the clones; where checked against another copy, unresolved V genes explain under half of the gap, and the rest is unexplained. In all, the sample holds approximately 63,000 clones, and roughly 80% of those were seen once. Together, the top ten hold 4.5% to 7% of the sample. The sample was peripheral blood. These TCRs come from a woman aged 70 to 79 with acute or convalescent COVID-19.

The chain joins TRBV10-2 to TRBJ1-1; the D gene is possibly TRBD1 (5 bases). CDR1 is WSHSY, CDR2 SAAADI, per germline. Trimming left V 3 bases short and J 6 bases short, with 14 bases between. The CDR3 runs to 14 residues. The CDR3 spells CASSDGAVGPEAFF. The DNA of the CDR3 is TGCGCCAGCAGTGATGGGGCAGTTGGCCCTGAAGCTTTCTTT.

The rearrangement joins TRBV9 to TRBJ2-5, with TRBD1 identical over 11 bases. Germline assignment: CDR1 SGDLS and CDR2 YYNGEE. Losses at the gene ends were 4 bases for V and 0 bases for J; bases not matched to a gene: 11. CDR3 length equals 18 residues. CDR3 in amino acids: CASSQGRDRGFHQETQYF. DNA of the CDR3: TGTGCCAGCAGCCAGGGCCGGGACAGGGGGTTTCACCAAGAGACCCAGTACTTC.